The 8 T cell receptor beta chains below were found in one sample sequenced in a study of follicular helper T cells after annual influenza vaccination. Repertoires were generated with immunoSEQ multiplex PCR, while TCRdb's copy carries only in-frame clones and drops some. The sample shows approximately 11,000 clones, around four fifths of them seen only once. The source material was CXCR5- memory CD4+ T cells sorted from blood, sampled 6 weeks after influenza vaccination. The receptor set was obtained from an adult who received the influenza vaccine.

This clone has a single count. The chain couples TRBV28 to TRBJ2-6, with 7 bases matching TRBD1. Germline V gene data show CDR1 as MDHEN and CDR2 as SYDVKM. Trimming took 8 bases from V and 1 from J; bases not matched to a gene: 5. CDR3 length: 15 amino acids. CDR3 DNA: TGTGCCAGCCGACAGACAGGGTCTGGGGCCAACGTCCTGACTTTC. This translates into CASRQTGSGANVLTF.

Regarding this clone: Other nucleotide sequences from this sample produce the same CDR3. The chain carries TRBV11-3 and TRBJ2-7, with a tentative D call TRBD1 (5 bases). Germline-derived CDR1 and CDR2 are SGHNT and YENEEA. Trimming removed 2 bases at V and 1 base at J, with 6 bases between. The CDR3 sequence is 13 residues long. CDR3 amino acids: CASSLQGSYEQYF. The DNA of the CDR3 is TGTGCCAGCAGCTTACAGGGATCCTACGAGCAGTACTTC. The variable domain in full, completed from reference TRBV11-3 and TRBJ2-7, reads EAGVVQSPRYKIIEKKQPVAFWCNPISGHNTLYWYLQNLGQGPELLIRYENEEAVDDSQLPKDRFSAERLKGVDSTLKIQPAELGDSAVYLCASSLQGSYEQYFGPGTRLTVT.

The chain couples TRBV5-1 to TRBJ1-1, with D tentatively TRBD1 (5 bases). CDR1 is SGHRS and CDR2 is YFSETQ in the germline V gene. CDR3 length: 13 residues. The V and J ends lost 5 bases and 5 bases respectively, with 13 bases between them. The DNA of the CDR3 is TGCGCCAGCAGGGTCGGGGCAGGGACTGAAGCTTTCTTT. It specifies CASRVGAGTEAFF.

The J gene is TRBJ1-6, the V gene TRBV27; D call uncertain. This CDR3 has 15 residues. Per the germline V gene, CDR1 is MNHEY and CDR2 is SMNVEV (reference sequence). Deletions cut 5 bases from V and 8 bases from J, with 16 bases between. CDR3 sequence (DNA): TGTGCCAGCAGTCCCACCTGGCAGGCCTATTCACCCCTCCACTTT. This codes for CASSPTWQAYSPLHF.

The gene calls are TRBV11-3 and TRBJ2-1; D is perhaps TRBD2 (6 bases). The CDR3 contains 15 residues. CDR1 SGHNT and CDR2 YENEEA come from the germline V gene. Trimming cost V 3 bases and J 0 bases, with 9 bases left between them. CDR3 residues: CASSLSGLSYNEQFF. The CDR3 DNA reads TGTGCCAGCAGCTTGAGCGGGCTCTCCTACAATGAGCAGTTCTTC.

The gene calls are TRBV2 and TRBJ1-1; D uncertain. The CDR3 covers 14 residues. V lost 6 bases to trimming and J lost 11 bases, with 22 bases between them. Germline loops: CDR1 SNHLY, CDR2 FYNNEI. The CDR3 sequence: CASRLEGSVLRAFF. The DNA of the CDR3 is TGTGCCAGCAGATTAGAGGGATCGGTACTGCGCGCTTTCTTT.

Only one count was recorded for this clone. The rearrangement links TRBV5-6 to TRBJ1-1; no clear D. Trimming shortened V by 1 base and J by 6 bases, and 16 bases separated the two germline ends. The CDR3 extends over 15 amino acids. The germline CDR1 and CDR2 sequences are SGHDT and YYEEEE. DNA of the CDR3: TGTGCCAGCAGCTTGCCCGGATTGGTTAGGCCTGAAGCTTTCTTT. Protein product: CASSLPGLVRPEAFF.

V usage is TRBV7-9 and J usage is TRBJ1-3, with D perhaps matching TRBD1 (6 bases). Germline lookup yields CDR1 SEHNR and CDR2 FQNEAQ (reference sequence). CDR3 length: 13 amino acids. Trimming stripped 11 bases from V and 1 base from J, with 12 bases between. The CDR3 sequence is CAGEQGSGNTIYF. DNA of the CDR3: TGTGCCGGGGAACAGGGTTCTGGAAACACCATATATTTT.